These 14 T cell receptor beta chains were sequenced from one sample in a study of T cell responses to AZD1222 COVID-19 vaccine. Assay: immunoSEQ multiplex PCR; the TCRdb copy retains only in-frame clones and omits some. The table shows about 180,000 clones, with over 85% occurring only once. The source was peripheral blood, collected 28 days after the second dose of the MenACWY control vaccine. The receptors here all came from an adult who received the MenACWY meningococcal vaccine as a control.

This chain's CDR3 is CASSECLSAWTHSYEQYF. In DNA form, the CDR3 reads TGCGCCAGCAGTGAGTGCCTATCGGCCTGGACACACTCCTACGAGCAGTACTTC. The genes are TRBV10-1 and TRBJ2-7; D is perhaps TRBD1 (5 bases). The length of the CDR3 is 18 residues. V was trimmed by 1 base and J by 0 bases, leaving 19 bases between them. Germline V lookup: CDR1 WNHNN, CDR2 SYGVQD (reference sequence).

V and J are TRBV28 and TRBJ2-3; 11 bases map to TRBD2. The CDR3 has 16 amino acids. CDR1 is MDHEN, CDR2 SYDVKM, per germline. V lost 2 bases and J lost 6; bases outside the gene matches: 7. CDR3 region: CASSLLLAGVSDTQYF. The CDR3 coding sequence is TGTGCCAGCAGTTTACTACTAGCGGGGGTTTCTGATACGCAGTATTTT.

The CDR3 DNA sequence: TGTGCCAGCAGCCTGGGACAGGGGGCGAACACTGAAGCTTTCTTT. This sequence encodes CASSLGQGANTEAFF. The chain has TRBV7-2 and TRBJ1-1, with 12 positions matching TRBD1. The CDR3 is made up of 15 amino acids. CDR1 is SGHTA, CDR2 FQGNSA, per germline. Losses at the gene ends were 5 bases for V and 1 base for J; bases not matched to a gene: 2.

This chain joins TRBV6-5 and TRBJ1-5; 7 bases match TRBD1. Losses at the gene ends were 5 bases for V and 1 base for J; bases not matched to a gene: 5. Germline CDR1 is MNHEY and CDR2 is SVGAGI. The CDR3 covers 15 residues. In DNA, the CDR3 is TGTGCCAGCAGTCCCGACAGGGCGAGCAATCAGCCCCAGCATTTT. It codes for CASSPDRASNQPQHF.

This clone was counted a single time. The rearrangement uses TRBV19 and TRBJ1-1, with D hard to call. The length of the CDR3 is 14 residues. Trimming removed 3 bases from V and 2 bases from J, with 10 bases in between. Looked up from germline, CDR1 is LNHDA and CDR2 is SQIVND (reference sequence). The DNA for the CDR3 is TGTGCCAGTAGTATTGGATTTTATAACACTGAAGCTTTCTTT. Residues: CASSIGFYNTEAFF.

J is TRBJ1-4 and V is TRBV19; no firm D call. The CDR3 loop spans 16 amino acids. V lost 3 bases to trimming and J lost 5 bases, with 16 bases between them. Germline CDR1 is LNHDA and CDR2 is SQIVND (reference sequence). CDR3 DNA sequence: TGTGCCAGTAGTATTCCGGCGCGGCCTAACAATGAAAAACTGTTTTTT. Translation gives CASSIPARPNNEKLFF.

This chain connects TRBV30 to TRBJ1-5; 8 nucleotides agree with TRBD1. Trimming took 4 bases from V and 3 from J; bases not matched to a gene: 5. The germline V gene has CDR1 GTSNPN and CDR2 SVGIG (reference sequence). The CDR3 runs to 14 residues. DNA of the CDR3: TGTGCCTGGACAGGACAGGGAAACAATCAGCCCCAGCATTTT. Its translation: CAWTGQGNNQPQHF.

Of note for this clone: The CDR3 end shows no conserved phenylalanine or tryptophan, and so a read error is likely. The DNA is left out, because the CDR3 cannot be placed on it with certainty; the CDR3 is given as TCRdb lists it. The chain has TRBV28 and TRBJ2-7; TRBD1, the table's D call, lacks a check against the DNA. The CDR3 is 12 residues long, counting both termini. Germline V CDR1 and CDR2: MDHEN, SYDVKM. The CDR3 is CASSSPGQGGTI.

The V call is TRBV6-6, the J call TRBJ1-1; D is perhaps TRBD1 (5 bases). Trimming pared 6 bases from V and 2 bases from J, leaving 13 bases between. Per germline, CDR1 MNHNY and CDR2 SVGAGI (reference sequence). This CDR3 region has 14 residues. CDR3 in amino acids: CASRTKQGNTEAFF. CDR3 bases: TGTGCCAGCAGAACTAAGCAGGGAAACACTGAAGCTTTCTTT.

The chain employs TRBV12-3 or TRBV12-4 and TRBJ2-2; D call uncertain. Trimming took off 6 bases at V and 2 bases at J, with 7 bases between the two ends. The CDR3 covers 13 residues. The CDR3 DNA is TGTGCCAGCAGGGAGCCAAACACCGGGGAGCTGTTTTTT. It codes for CASREPNTGELFF.

The rearrangement links TRBV19 to TRBJ2-1, with D perhaps assigned TRBD1 or TRBD2 (5 bases each). V lost 4 bases and J 2 bases, leaving 15 bases between the germline ends. The CDR3 runs to 16 residues. Germline assignment: CDR1 LNHDA and CDR2 SQIVND (reference sequence). The DNA for the CDR3 is TGTGCCAGTAGTAAGGGGAGCAGGGCCCCCTACAATGAGCAGTTCTTC. Residues: CASSKGSRAPYNEQFF. Filled out from reference TRBV19 and TRBJ2-1, the complete variable domain reads DGGITQSPKYLFRKEGQNVTLSCEQNLNHDAMYWYRQDPGQGLRLIYYSQIVNDFQKGDIAEGYSVSREKKESFPLTVTSAQKNPTAFYLCASSKGSRAPYNEQFFGPGTRLTVL.

This sequence joins TRBV28 and TRBJ1-5; D possibly corresponds to TRBD1 (5 bases). CDR1 is MDHEN, CDR2 SYDVKM, per germline. Trimming removed 4 bases from V and 0 bases from J, with 10 bases in between. CDR3 length: 15 residues. The CDR3 DNA reads TGTGCCAGCAGTTCCGGGGCACTTAGCAATCAGCCCCAGCATTTT. Translation gives CASSSGALSNQPQHF.

The V call is TRBV7-2, the J call TRBJ2-3; 7 bases are shared with TRBD2. V lost 3 bases and J lost 2; bases outside the gene matches: 5. Germline V gives CDR1 SGHTA, CDR2 FQGNSA. The CDR3 runs to 15 residues. Written as DNA, the CDR3 is TGTGCCAGCAGCTTCGGACTAGTCGCCACAGATACGCAGTATTTT. Translation: CASSFGLVATDTQYF.

The chain uses TRBV2 and TRBJ2-5; 7 bases map to TRBD1. CDR1 is SNHLY, CDR2 FYNNEI, per germline. This CDR3 region has 13 residues. V shed 5 bases and J 5 bases; nucleotides not matched to a gene: 5. The CDR3 nucleotides are TGTGCCAGCAGTCAGACAGGGATGGAGACCCAGTACTTC. Its translation: CASSQTGMETQYF.